This T cell receptor beta chain emerged from a study of cytomegalovirus exposure and HLA in healthy donors (dated by TCRdb to 2016 to 2017). As for the study more broadly: An earlier analysis of 587 of the donors reported about 250 Gb of sequence data and some 120 million unique TCR beta sequences from some 180 million T cells. Both class I and class II loci were covered by HLA typing, at four-digit resolution. All discovery cohort repertoires had been generated on a single sequencing platform. The aim of the study was to test whether cataloging public T cell receptors could identify signatures of past pathogen exposure. The number of donors typed differed by locus, with roughly 629-640 for A, B, C, DRB1 and DQB1, roughly 520 for DQA1, 600 to 610 for DPA1, and 450 to 480 for DPB1. A later analysis re-analyzed previously published TCR beta repertoires from roughly 600 donors and added high-resolution HLA genotyping to study TCR occurrence patterns. A later genetic analysis used genome-wide SNP genotypes for 398 of the 666 donors, treating that subset as a discovery cohort. Among 398 genotyped donors of the cohort, an average of approximately 240,000 unique TCR beta nucleotide sequences was sequenced per donor, of which 15% to 20% were non-productive. Roughly 310 gigabases of sequencing data and tens of millions of unique TCR sequences were included in an early release covering roughly 600 HLA-typed donors. Rather than drawing on any new phenotypic data, the later analysis identified candidate immune exposures from TCR beta sequences and the way those sequences occurred across donors. Because of strong linkage in the cohort, roughly five DR-DQ haplotypes were treated as single units for association and clustering. Alongside the repertoire data, information on donor age, sex, ethnicity and CMV serostatus was compiled. To predict cytomegalovirus infection status, the study brought together high-throughput TCR immunosequencing, statistical association of individual TCRs with disease status, and machine learning. Besides the first cohort of hundreds of subjects, a separate validation cohort made up of over 95 different subjects was used. The study used immunosequencing to profile the T cell repertoires of several hundred subjects and linked those repertoires to cytomegalovirus serostatus. Of the approximately 400 genotyped donors, 75% to 85% were placed in the genetic ancestry cluster associated with self-reported Caucasian donors. An earlier analysis of 587 of the donors used high-throughput TCR beta sequencing to judge whether each TCR beta V gene segment behaved as functional or pseudogenic. Overall results and qualifications from the work: A later analysis found that TCR association rates varied across HLA loci, with DRB1 alleles showing the most associated TCRs and HLA-C alleles the fewest. An earlier analysis of approximately 500 of the donors showed that most TCR beta V segments appeared in productive rearrangements either about 87% or about 30% of the time, which broadly matched IMGT annotations. Immune exposure information for the cohort was limited to CMV serostatus. Strong co-occurrence of HLA alleles, especially DR and DQ, made assigning TCR associations to individual alleles difficult. A later analysis reported that several top co-occurrence clusters appeared linked to parvovirus B19, influenza, CMV and Epstein-Barr virus. A group of highly shared sequence variants was considered likely to be a technical artifact of the sequencing pipeline. Some IMGT-functional V segments, including TRBV6-2 and TRBV6-3, could not be told apart with the 87-base-pair reads, so those segments were excluded. In this cohort, only TCR beta chains were sequenced, and detectable features were limited by the absence of alpha or paired-chain data. Linkage disequilibrium might explain the correlated functional status among segregating V segments, but an unknown experimental factor could not be ruled out. An association between a missense DCLRE1C variant and V-gene and J-gene trimming of TCR beta chains was found in a later genetic analysis and replicated in an independent cohort. In vitro tests confirmed that a few of the cytomegalovirus-associated TCR beta chains recognize cytomegalovirus antigens. The study gave a list of 150 to 200 TCR beta chains associated with cytomegalovirus. The presence/absence analyses assumed that sequencing depth was roughly uniform across donors, and that assumption may not be true. A later analysis found that most CMV-associated TCR beta chains appeared HLA-restricted, with HLA associations seemingly driven largely by CMV exposure. Cytomegalovirus status was reported to be diagnosed by the classifier with high specificity and sensitivity in both the original and validation cohorts. Some 16 rarely observed V segments, including chromosome 9 orphons, were excluded from the earlier analysis of about 500 of the donors because counts were too low. HLA typing was unavailable for some donors at each locus, so association tests used only the typed subset. According to a later genetic analysis, donors in an Asian-associated ancestry cluster had fewer N-insertions in productive TCRs than the approximately 700-donor mean. While some public TCRs were present in many individuals, most TCR sequences turned up only very rarely across donors. A further reported finding was that TCR beta sequences accurately predicted the HLA-A and HLA-B alleles for most subjects in the first cohort. In a later analysis, HLA-associated TCR beta chains showed more clonal expansion and lower generation probabilities than non-associated chains that were equally common. Specific HLA alleles were associated with roughly 16,000 TCR beta sequences at a false discovery rate of 0.05 in a later analysis. The authors suggested that the approach could potentially be extended to other disease states and immunological phenotypes.

The cohort comprised some 700 healthy bone marrow donors. All cohort members were sampled while nominally healthy, although unrecorded immune exposures were likely present. The donor tested CMV seronegative, placing the donor among the 352 seronegative members of the cohort. A peripheral blood sample was provided by each donor, and peripheral blood mononuclear cells were used for TCR beta sequencing. Genomic DNA extraction from the blood cell samples was performed with the Qiagen DNeasy Blood Extraction Kit. To note about this clone: The target of this receptor is not known. No much larger clonotype is one base removed from it; base qualities were not supplied.

Library preparation employed the immunoSEQ multiplex PCR assay. The multiplex PCR relied on a mix of 60 forward primers for TCR Vbeta segments and 13 reverse primers for TCR Jbeta segments. Amplification of the CDR3 region of rearranged TCR beta genes was performed with a multiplex PCR assay on genomic DNA. The amplified TCR beta libraries were sequenced on the Illumina HiSeq System as 87-base-pair reads. The published analysis was carried out like this. A later analysis tallied approximately 87 million unique TCR beta chains across the 650 to 750 repertoires, and about 10 million of those chains were shared by two or more donors. Raw reads were error-corrected and collapsed into unique sequences with a nearest-neighbor algorithm that merged closely related sequences to remove PCR and sequencing errors. CDR3 sequences were aligned to IMGT reference sequences to assign V, D and J gene segments. Each retained sequence needed at least a six-nucleotide match to both a V gene segment and a J gene segment. A rearrangement counted as productive if the CDR3 had no stop codons and remained in frame with V and J, and every other rearrangement counted as non-productive. Following IMGT convention, CDR3 was defined as the stretch from the second conserved V-encoded cysteine to the conserved J-encoded phenylalanine. In an earlier analysis of just under 600 of the donors, sequences lacking an unambiguous match to a single V gene segment were excluded. An earlier analysis of a few hundred of the donors classified V segments as functional when productive rearrangements were above 56.7% and as segregating when the standard deviation between donors was above 5%. To diagnose cytomegalovirus status from the catalog of TCR beta chain sequences, a statistical classification framework was built. A later analysis assigned V and J genes by comparing TCR nucleotide sequences with IMGT/GENE-DB human TR gene sequences. In a later analysis, CDR3 sequences and most-parsimonious VDJ recombination scenarios were assigned using the TCRdist pipeline. In a later analysis, every TCR beta chain was defined by the combination of its CDR3 amino acid sequence and its V-gene family, and reads without a unique V-gene family were dropped. As a way to deal with suspected cross-contamination and a sequencing artifact, a later analysis dropped roughly 620 nucleotide sequences that were highly shared and had low generation probability. In a later analysis, a clonal expansion index for each public chain was calculated from normalized within-repertoire ranks of inferred template counts. Generation probabilities in a later analysis came from a VDJ recombination model fitted to out-of-frame rearrangements, and those results were checked against IGoR. In a later analysis, TCR-TCR, TCR-HLA and TCR-CMV co-occurrence was scored with hypergeometric tests, and a repertoire-size bias correction was applied to TCR pairs. In a later analysis, false discovery rates were estimated by permuting HLA or CMV assignments 20 times. A later analysis grouped co-occurring TCRs with DBSCAN, adding TCRdist sequence similarity when clustering within HLA-allele-positive subsets. For co-occurrence clustering, repertoires with fewer than 30,000 or more than 120,000 public chains were excluded, along with roughly 5 repertoires with anomalous nucleotide sharing. TCRdb retrieved this table from immuneACCESS and kept in-frame rearrangements only. Not all clones are present; in checked studies, unresolved V genes account for under half, and no reason is known for the remainder. The DNA gave D and trimming, while V, J and clone size come from that table. In this sample the table shows fewer than 110,000 clones, approximately 81% of which occur a single time. The ten top clones hold around 2.1% of the sample.

The germline ends are 11 bases apart after V is trimmed by 4 bases and J by 7 bases. CDR1 and CDR2 were assigned from the germline V gene (reference sequence) as SGHNT and YYREEE. Reading from cysteine to phenylalanine, the CDR3 counts 12 amino acids. Only the CDR3 part of the read is kept: 36 bases, read in frame from the first base. The sequencing input was PBMCs. This clonotype was sampled from a young man in good health and CMV-seronegative. Recombination linked TRBV5-4 to TRBJ1-1; TRBD1 is a possible D gene, resting on 6 matching bases. The nucleotide sequence reads as follows: TGTGCCAGCAGCCGAGGGGGATTTGAAGCTTTCTTT. The translation is CASSRGGFEAFF. The variable domain in full, with residues beyond the CDR3 obtained from the reference TRBV5-4 and TRBJ1-1 genes, is ETGVTQSPTHLIKTRGQQVTLRCSSQSGHNTVSWYQQALGQGPQFIFQYYREEENGRGNFPPRFSGLQFPNYSSELNVNALELDDSALYLCASSRGGFEAFFGQGTRLTVV.